Listed below are T cell receptor beta chains from one sample, sequenced in a study of blood T cells in healthy people across ages. TCRdb fed the 5' RACE reads into MiXCR, producing one record per CDR3 protein. The sample shows about 930,000 distinct CDR3 sequences, almost 30% of them seen only once. The same data also contributed to another study, on T cells of mothers and their children.

Sequenced input: blood. These receptors were obtained from a woman aged 40-49 years in good health. Both conserved end residues are part of each CDR3. A D gene is named only where the DNA matches it firmly. Clone size is stated in some rows and not others, as once, few, many or a class when expanded.

abundance | d_gene | j_gene | v_gene | CDR3aa | CDR3nt
many | - | TRBJ2-5 | TRBV6-2/TRBV6-3 | CASSTVGTQYF | TGTGCCAGCAGTACTGTCGGGACCCAGTACTTC
many | - | TRBJ2-7 | TRBV20-1 | CSARRLEGGSGEQYF | TGCAGTGCTAGGAGATTGGAGGGGGGATCAGGGGAGCAGTACTTC
few | TRBD1 | TRBJ1-6 | TRBV28 | CASRVGTGNSPLHF | TGTGCCAGCAGGGTTGGGACAGGAAATTCACCCCTCCACTTT
- | - | TRBJ1-5 | TRBV29-1 | CSVSGPSNQPQHF | TGCAGCGTCTCAGGCCCTAGCAATCAGCCCCAGCATTTT
many | TRBD1 | TRBJ2-7 | TRBV4-3 | CASSQEDRGRYEQYF | TGCGCCAGCAGCCAAGAAGACAGGGGCCGCTACGAGCAGTACTTC
- | - | TRBJ1-1 | TRBV9 | CASSPNRGLTEAFF | TGTGCCAGCAGCCCCAATAGAGGATTGACTGAAGCTTTCTTT
many | - | TRBJ2-6 | TRBV27 | CASSLTVAGANVLTF | TGTGCCAGCAGTTTGACAGTCGCCGGGGCCAACGTCCTGACTTTC
few | - | TRBJ2-3 | TRBV7-2 | CTSSFDRSTDTQYF | TGTACCAGCAGCTTCGACAGGAGCACAGATACGCAGTATTTT
- | - | TRBJ2-4 | TRBV5-6 | CTSSQTLDSRGEDIQYF | TGTACCAGCAGTCAAACTCTGGACAGCCGGGGTGAGGACATTCAGTACTTC
- | TRBD2 | TRBJ2-7 | TRBV11-1 | CASSPRPGTSGGSDYEQYF | TGTGCCAGCAGCCCCCGGCCGGGGACTAGCGGGGGGAGTGACTACGAGCAGTACTTC
once | - | TRBJ1-2 | TRBV27 | CTSSLFGALNHGYTF | TGTACCAGCAGTTTATTTGGGGCCCTTAACCATGGCTACACCTTC
few | - | TRBJ2-7 | TRBV2 | CASIVGTPPYEQYF | TGTGCCAGCATAGTGGGTACACCGCCCTACGAGCAGTACTTC
- | TRBD1 | TRBJ2-1 | TRBV7-6 | CAGSFLTGDSYNEQFF | TGTGCCGGCAGCTTCTTAACAGGGGACTCCTACAATGAGCAGTTCTTC
- | - | TRBJ2-3 | TRBV28 | CASSRWDTQYF | TGTGCCAGCAGTCGTTGGGATACGCAGTATTTT
many | - | TRBJ2-4 | TRBV7-8 | CASSLVGQGRNIQYF | TGTGCCAGCAGCTTAGTTGGGCAGGGGAGGAACATTCAGTACTTC
- | TRBD1 | TRBJ1-1 | TRBV4-1 | CASSQDYRGLGSNTEAFF | TGCGCCAGCAGCCAAGATTACAGGGGGCTGGGTTCGAACACTGAAGCTTTCTTT
few | - | TRBJ1-2 | TRBV7-2 | CASSLYSNGYTF | TGTGCCAGCAGCCTTTACTCCAATGGCTACACCTTC
many | - | TRBJ1-2 | TRBV4-1 | CASSQGRLGLSNYGYTF | TGCGCCAGCAGCCAAGGGAGATTGGGACTCTCTAACTATGGCTACACCTTC
few | - | TRBJ1-5 | TRBV24-1 | CATSDISDSNQPQHF | TGTGCCACCAGTGATATCAGCGATAGCAATCAGCCCCAGCATTTT